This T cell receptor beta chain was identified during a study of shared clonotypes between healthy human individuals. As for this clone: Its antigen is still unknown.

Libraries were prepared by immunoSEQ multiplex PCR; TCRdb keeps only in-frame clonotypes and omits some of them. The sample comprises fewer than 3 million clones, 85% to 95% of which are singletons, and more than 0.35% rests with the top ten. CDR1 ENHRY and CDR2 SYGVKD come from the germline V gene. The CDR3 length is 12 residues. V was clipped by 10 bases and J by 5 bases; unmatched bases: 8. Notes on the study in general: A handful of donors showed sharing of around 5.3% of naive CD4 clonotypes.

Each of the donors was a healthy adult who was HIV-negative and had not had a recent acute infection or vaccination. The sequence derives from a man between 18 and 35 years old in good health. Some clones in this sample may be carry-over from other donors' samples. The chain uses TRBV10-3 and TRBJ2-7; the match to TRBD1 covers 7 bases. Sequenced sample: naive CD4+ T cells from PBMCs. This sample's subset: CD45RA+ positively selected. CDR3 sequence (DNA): TGTGCCACCCGGGACAGTCGGGACGAGCAGTACTTC. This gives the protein CATRDSRDEQYF.